These 27 T cell receptor beta chains were sequenced from one sample in a study of cytomegalovirus exposure and HLA in healthy donors. Researchers ran the PCR with 60 Vbeta and 13 Jbeta primers. The protocol was immunoSEQ multiplex PCR, while the TCRdb copy is restricted to in-frame clones and leaves out a portion. The sample consists of under 120,000 clones, 74% of them appearing once. Sequenced material: PBMCs. These receptors all come from a man over 45 in good health and CMV-seropositive.

This chain uses TRBV13 with TRBJ2-5, with 7 bases fitting TRBD2. In germline, CDR1 is PRHDT, CDR2 FYEKMQ (reference sequence). The junction had 4 bases not matched to a gene; V was cut back by 3 bases and J by 0 bases. The CDR3 is 15 amino acids. The CDR3: CASSFPAGNQETQYF. The CDR3 region has the DNA TGTGCCAGCAGCTTCCCAGCGGGAAACCAAGAGACCCAGTACTTC.

This rearrangement joins TRBV23-1 to TRBJ2-5; D perhaps matches TRBD1 (6 bases). TRBV23-1 is annotated as an ORF whose role is uncertain. V dropped 6 bases and J dropped 4 bases, with 18 bases sitting between them. The CDR3 is made up of 15 amino acids. The CDR3 reads CASSNTGTRRETQYF. The DNA for the CDR3 is TGCGCCAGCAGCAATACCGGGACAAGGAGAGAGACCCAGTACTTC.

The chain's CDR3 is CASSLRTDGQPQHF. Written as DNA, the CDR3 is TGTGCCAGCAGCTTGAGGACTGACGGACAGCCCCAGCATTTT. The J gene is TRBJ1-5, the V gene TRBV5-5; no firm D call. Germline V gene lookup returns CDR1 SGHKS and CDR2 YYEKEE (reference sequence). This CDR3 spans 14 amino acids. V gave up 1 base and J gave up 7 bases, with 12 bases separating them.

The chain joins TRBV6-6 to TRBJ1-5; D is uncertain. The CDR3 sequence is 11 residues long. CDR1 MNHNY and CDR2 SVGAGI come from the germline V gene (reference sequence). V gave up 6 bases and J gave up 12 bases, with 12 bases separating them. The CDR3 protein is CASRDSPSQHF. In nucleotides, the CDR3 is TGTGCCAGCAGGGACTCCCCCAGCCAGCATTTT.

This chain links TRBV5-1 with TRBJ2-3, with 7 positions matching TRBD1. The V gene end was trimmed by 2 bases and the J gene end by 0 bases; junction bases not matched to a gene: 3. Germline V lookup: CDR1 SGHRS, CDR2 YFSETQ. There are 15 residues in the CDR3. The CDR3 loop reads CASSLEGASTDTQYF. The CDR3 DNA follows: TGCGCCAGCAGCTTAGAGGGGGCGAGCACAGATACGCAGTATTTT.

This sequence joins TRBV10-3 and TRBJ2-3; 8 positions match TRBD1. Germline loops: CDR1 ENHRY, CDR2 SYGVKD. The J segment lost 1 base and the V segment lost 6 bases, leaving 6 bases of the junction unmatched. The CDR3 has 15 residues. CDR3: CAIRDRVGGTDTQYF. Written as DNA, the CDR3 is TGTGCCATCAGGGACAGGGTTGGAGGCACAGATACGCAGTATTTT.

CDR3 DNA: TGCGCCAGCAGACCTCGGACAGGGGTTGGAAACACCATATATTTT. Residues: CASRPRTGVGNTIYF. V usage is TRBV5-1 and J usage is TRBJ1-3, with 9 bases fitting TRBD1. With 5 bases clipped from V and 3 bases from J, the junction kept 6 bases outside the gene matches. Germline V gives CDR1 SGHRS, CDR2 YFSETQ. The CDR3 sequence is 15 residues long.

The chain uses TRBV15 and TRBJ1-1; the D is unclear. This CDR3 comprises 17 residues. V gave up 1 base and J gave up 4 bases, with 19 bases separating them. Germline V gene lookup returns CDR1 LNHNV and CDR2 YYDKDF (reference sequence). CDR3 nucleotide sequence: TGTGCCACCAGCAGAGCTGTGGGCGGGTATCAGAGCACTGAAGCTTTCTTT. It encodes CATSRAVGGYQSTEAFF.

CDR3 loop: CASSPTVQNIQYF. CDR3 coding DNA: TGTGCCAGCAGCCCAACGGTCCAAAACATTCAGTACTTC. The chain employs TRBV7-9 and TRBJ2-4; D unclear. This CDR3 is built from 13 residues. The germline CDR1 and CDR2 sequences are SEHNR and FQNEAQ (reference sequence). V shed 5 bases and J shed 5 bases, with 10 bases lying between them.

The V gene is TRBV10-3, the J gene TRBJ2-7; 7 positions agree with TRBD1. The CDR3 covers 14 residues. With V trimmed by 8 bases and J by 3 bases, 10 bases remained unmatched. The germline gives CDR1 ENHRY, CDR2 SYGVKD. The CDR3 is CAIRDSQSGYEQYF. CDR3 bases: TGTGCCATCCGGGACAGTCAAAGCGGCTACGAGCAGTACTTC.

The chain uses TRBV6-1 and TRBJ1-4, with unresolved D. Looked up from germline, CDR1 is MNHNS and CDR2 is SASEGT. The CDR3 consists of 16 residues. Between the trimmed V and J ends, which lost 2 bases and 4 bases, there was a span of 14 bases. The DNA of the CDR3 is TGTGCCAGCAGTGAAATCTACGAGGGAATTAATGAAAAACTGTTTTTT. Protein product: CASSEIYEGINEKLFF.

V gene TRBV4-1 combines with J gene TRBJ1-1; the match to TRBD1 covers 10 bases. V gave up 4 bases and J gave up 1 base; unmatched junction bases: 3. Germline V gene lookup returns CDR1 MGHRA and CDR2 YSYEKL. This CDR3 is 15 amino acids long. The chain's CDR3 is CASSRGTGANTEAFF. The CDR3 DNA follows: TGCGCCAGCAGCCGGGGGACAGGGGCGAACACTGAAGCTTTCTTT.

The J gene is TRBJ2-7, the V gene TRBV6-1, with D possibly matching TRBD1 (5 bases). The CDR3 covers 13 residues. In germline, CDR1 is MNHNS, CDR2 SASEGT. Trimming pared 0 bases from V and 10 bases from J, leaving 13 bases between. The CDR3 loop reads CASSEADDSPQYF. CDR3 bases: TGTGCCAGCAGTGAAGCGGACGACAGCCCCCAGTACTTC.

This clone has just a few counts. The rearrangement uses TRBV29-1 and TRBJ1-2, with D uncertain. The CDR3 is 13 amino acids. Looked up from germline, CDR1 is SQVTM and CDR2 is ANQGSEA. Trimming took 5 bases from V and 4 from J, leaving 14 bases between them. The CDR3 region is CSVLMYYGYGYTF. CDR3 nucleotides: TGCAGCGTTCTAATGTACTATGGCTATGGCTACACCTTC.

The CDR3 sequence: CASTLDRYQETQYF. The CDR3, as DNA: TGTGCCAGCACCCTCGACAGGTATCAAGAGACCCAGTACTTC. The gene calls are TRBV7-9 and TRBJ2-5; D may be TRBD1 (6 bases). V lost 7 bases and J lost 2, with 14 bases in between. The germline V gene encodes CDR1 SEHNR and CDR2 FQNEAQ (reference sequence). There are 14 residues in the CDR3.

The V call is TRBV5-1, the J call TRBJ2-2; D remains unclear. The CDR3 has 13 residues. Germline V gene sequence: CDR1 SGHRS, CDR2 YFSETQ. V lost 0 bases and J 7 bases, leaving 7 bases between the germline ends. The chain's CDR3 is CASSLGPGGELFF. Here the CDR3 DNA reads TGCGCCAGCAGCTTGGGGCCGGGCGGGGAGCTGTTTTTT. Full variable domain (remainder filled in from reference TRBV5-1 and TRBJ2-2): KAGVTQTPRYLIKTRGQQVTLSCSPISGHRSVSWYQQTPGQGLQFLFEYFSETQRNKGNFPGRFSGRQFSNSRSEMNVSTLELGDSALYLCASSLGPGGELFFGEGSRLTVL.

This chain uses TRBV5-4 with TRBJ2-7, with 8 nucleotides matching TRBD1. The CDR3 length is 14 residues. Germline lookup yields CDR1 SGHNT and CDR2 YYREEE (reference sequence). V gave up 5 bases and J gave up 1 base; unmatched junction bases: 5. Written as DNA, the CDR3 is TGTGCCAGCAGTATGAGACAGGGGTCCTACGAGCAGTACTTC. Protein: CASSMRQGSYEQYF.

The gene calls are TRBV2 and TRBJ2-5; D possibly corresponds to TRBD2 (5 bases). This CDR3 spans 14 amino acids. Germline CDR1 is SNHLY and CDR2 is FYNNEI. V was clipped by 6 bases and J by 2 bases, with 13 bases between them. The CDR3 reads CASSRAERQETQYF. The CDR3, as DNA: TGTGCCAGCAGCAGAGCGGAGCGGCAAGAGACCCAGTACTTC. The full variable domain, its missing parts supplied by reference TRBV2 and TRBJ2-5, is EPEVTQTPSHQVTQMGQEVILRCVPISNHLYFYWYRQILGQKVEFLVSFYNNEISEKSEIFDDQFSVERPDGSNFTLKIRSTKLEDSAMYFCASSRAERQETQYFGPGTRLLVL.

The genes are TRBV5-4 and TRBJ2-7; TRBD2 might be the D (7 bases). V shed 4 bases and J shed 0 bases, with 17 bases lying between them. The germline V gene has CDR1 SGHNT and CDR2 YYREEE (reference sequence). The CDR3 covers 16 residues. CDR3 loop: CASSPGGGGDSYEQYF. For the CDR3, the DNA is TGTGCCAGCAGCCCGGGTGGGGGGGGCGACTCCTACGAGCAGTACTTC.

The chain has TRBV6-1 and TRBJ1-5; 9 positions agree with TRBD1. The CDR3 contains 14 residues. Germline V CDR1 and CDR2: MNHNS, SASEGT. Unmatched junction bases numbered 7, after V lost 6 bases and J lost 7 bases. CDR3 nucleotides: TGTGCCAGCAGACAGGGACAGGGAGGGCAGCCCCAGCATTTT. The encoded protein is CASRQGQGGQPQHF.

This clone was found once. The J gene is TRBJ1-2, the V gene TRBV15; D may be TRBD1 (6 bases). CDR3 length equals 14 residues. Germline CDR1 is LNHNV and CDR2 is YYDKDF (reference sequence). V was trimmed by 0 bases and J by 5 bases, leaving 10 bases between them. CDR3 nucleotides: TGTGCCACCAGCAGAGATAGGACAGCTTATGGCTACACCTTC. Translation gives CATSRDRTAYGYTF.

V is TRBV7-8 and J is TRBJ2-3; D is ambiguous. Looked up from germline, CDR1 is SGHVS and CDR2 is FQNEAQ. This CDR3 region has 14 residues. Deletions cut 1 base from V and 5 bases from J, with 10 bases between. In DNA form, the CDR3 reads TGTGCCAGCAGCTTAGGGGTTAGGAGAGATACGCAGTATTTT. Translated, it gives CASSLGVRRDTQYF.

The DNA of the CDR3 is TGTGCCAGCAGCCAAGCCTTACTAGCGGGAGTGGGTGAGCAGTTCTTC. Amino acids: CASSQALLAGVGEQFF. The J gene is TRBJ2-1, the V gene TRBV14; 11 bases map to TRBD2. The CDR3 extends over 16 amino acids. V dropped 1 base and J dropped 9; count of bases not matched to a gene: 8. Germline lookup yields CDR1 SGHDN and CDR2 FVKESK.

The sample holds a few counts of this clone. The V gene is TRBV6-5, the J gene TRBJ1-5; D gene unclear. The CDR3 is made up of 13 amino acids. Trimming stripped 0 bases from V and 5 bases from J, with 5 bases between. Germline CDR1 reads MNHEY; CDR2 reads SVGAGI. For the CDR3, the DNA is TGTGCCAGCAGTTACTCGCCAGATCAGCCCCAGCATTTT. Protein: CASSYSPDQPQHF.

The V call is TRBV4-2, the J call TRBJ1-4; TRBD1 might be the D (5 bases). Trimming shortened V by 2 bases and J by 14 bases, and 24 bases separated the two germline ends. CDR3 length: 16 residues. Germline assignment: CDR1 LGHNA and CDR2 YNFKEQ. The CDR3 is CASSQSDSPNEKRLFF. In DNA form, the CDR3 reads TGTGCCAGCAGCCAATCCGACAGCCCTAATGAAAAAAGGCTGTTTTTT.

This clone showed up just a few times. The genes are TRBV7-8 and TRBJ2-3; D is undetermined. Germline CDR1 and CDR2: SGHVS and FQNEAQ. V lost 1 base and J lost 3, with 8 bases in between. CDR3 size: 14 residues. This CDR3 reads CASSLVVSTDTQYF. The CDR3 DNA follows: TGTGCCAGCAGCTTAGTAGTATCGACAGATACGCAGTATTTT.

V gene TRBV7-3 combines with J gene TRBJ2-7, with D unclear. The CDR3 has 14 amino acids. CDR1 is SGHTA, CDR2 FQGTGA, per germline. With 3 bases removed from V and 0 bases from J, the gap between germline ends came to 9 bases. The CDR3 region is CASSFDLGSYEQYF. In DNA form, the CDR3 reads TGTGCCAGCAGCTTCGACTTGGGCTCCTACGAGCAGTACTTC.